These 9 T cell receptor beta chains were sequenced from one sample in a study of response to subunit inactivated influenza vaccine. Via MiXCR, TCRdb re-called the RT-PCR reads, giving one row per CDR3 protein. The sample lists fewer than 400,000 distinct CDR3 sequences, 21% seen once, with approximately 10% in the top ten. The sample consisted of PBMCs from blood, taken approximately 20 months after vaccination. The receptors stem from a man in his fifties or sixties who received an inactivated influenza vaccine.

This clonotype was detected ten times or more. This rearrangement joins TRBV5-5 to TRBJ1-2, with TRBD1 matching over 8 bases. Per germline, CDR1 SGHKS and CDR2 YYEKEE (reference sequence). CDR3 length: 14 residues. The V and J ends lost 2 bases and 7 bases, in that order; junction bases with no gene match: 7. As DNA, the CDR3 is TGTGCCAGCAGCTTCGGGCAGGGGGCGTCTGGCTACACCTTC. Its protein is CASSFGQGASGYTF.

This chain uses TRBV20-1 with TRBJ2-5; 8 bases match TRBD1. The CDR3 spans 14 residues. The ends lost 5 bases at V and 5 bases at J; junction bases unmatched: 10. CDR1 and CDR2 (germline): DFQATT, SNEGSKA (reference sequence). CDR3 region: CSAPDRTGRETQYF. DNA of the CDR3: TGCAGTGCTCCCGACCGGACAGGGCGGGAGACCCAGTACTTC.

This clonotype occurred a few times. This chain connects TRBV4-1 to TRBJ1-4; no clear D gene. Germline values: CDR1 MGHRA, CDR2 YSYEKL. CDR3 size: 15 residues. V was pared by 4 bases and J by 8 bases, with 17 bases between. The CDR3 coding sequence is TGCGCCAGCAGCCCGGTCGGACGAGGAGAAGAAAAACTGTTTTTT. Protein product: CASSPVGRGEEKLFF.

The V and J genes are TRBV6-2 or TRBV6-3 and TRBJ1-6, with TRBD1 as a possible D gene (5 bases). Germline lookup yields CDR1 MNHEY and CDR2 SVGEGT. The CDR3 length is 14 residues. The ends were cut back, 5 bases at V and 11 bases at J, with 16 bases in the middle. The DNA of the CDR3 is TGTGCCAGCAGTGGGACCCGGCGGGGGACACCCCTCCACTTT. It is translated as CASSGTRRGTPLHF.

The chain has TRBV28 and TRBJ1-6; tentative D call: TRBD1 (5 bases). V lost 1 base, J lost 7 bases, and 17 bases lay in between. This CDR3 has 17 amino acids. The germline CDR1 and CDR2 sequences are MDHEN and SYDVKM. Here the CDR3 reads CASSLSRDVEGNSPLHF. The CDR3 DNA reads TGTGCCAGCAGTTTATCCCGGGACGTGGAGGGAAATTCACCCCTCCACTTT.

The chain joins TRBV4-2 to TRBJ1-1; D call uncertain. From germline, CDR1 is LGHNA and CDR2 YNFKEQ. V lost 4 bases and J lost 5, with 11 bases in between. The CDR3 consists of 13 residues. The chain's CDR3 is CASSPPEKTEAFF. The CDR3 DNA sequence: TGTGCCAGCAGCCCCCCGGAGAAGACTGAAGCTTTCTTT.

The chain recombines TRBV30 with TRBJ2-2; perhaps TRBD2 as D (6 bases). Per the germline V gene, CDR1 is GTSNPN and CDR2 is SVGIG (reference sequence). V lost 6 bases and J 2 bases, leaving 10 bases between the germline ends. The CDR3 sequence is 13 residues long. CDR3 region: CACGTLNTGELFF. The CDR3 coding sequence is TGTGCCTGCGGGACTCTCAACACCGGGGAGCTGTTTTTT.

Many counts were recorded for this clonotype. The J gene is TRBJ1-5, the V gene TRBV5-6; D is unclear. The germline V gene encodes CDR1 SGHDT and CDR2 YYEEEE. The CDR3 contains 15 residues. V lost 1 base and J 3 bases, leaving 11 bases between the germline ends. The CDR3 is CASSLWLGPNQPQHF. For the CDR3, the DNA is TGTGCCAGCAGCTTGTGGTTAGGGCCCAATCAGCCCCAGCATTTT.

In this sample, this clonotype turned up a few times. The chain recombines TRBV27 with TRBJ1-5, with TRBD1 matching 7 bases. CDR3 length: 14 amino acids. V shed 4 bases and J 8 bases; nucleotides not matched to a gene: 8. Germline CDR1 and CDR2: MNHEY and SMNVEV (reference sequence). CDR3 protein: CASSSRQGLKPQHF. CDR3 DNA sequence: TGTGCCAGCAGTTCCCGACAGGGTCTCAAGCCCCAGCATTTT.